This T cell receptor beta chain was obtained from a study of T-cell memory formation after mild COVID-19. Turning to this clonotype: Its antigen is currently unknown.

V lost 2 bases to trimming and J lost 5 bases; unmatched junction nucleotides: 2. The CDR3 has 15 residues. Broader study findings: CD4+ contracting clones were found mainly in CM and EM, and CD8+ ones in EMRA.

MiXCR, applied by TCRdb to the 5' RACE reads, yields one record per CDR3 protein. The sample lists 540,000 or so distinct CDR3 sequences; just over 20% were seen once. The sequence was obtained from an adult woman who had mild COVID-19 (a few samples of this study predate the infection). Cell type and time point are not known. The sequenced sample consisted of PBMCs or a T cell subset sorted from them (not recorded which). J is TRBJ2-2 and V is TRBV12-3 or TRBV12-4, with 10 bases matching TRBD2. CDR3 sequence reads: CASSLLAGVTGELFF. CDR3 in DNA: TGTGCCAGCAGTTTACTAGCGGGAGTTACCGGGGAGCTGTTTTTT.